Presented here are 32 T cell receptor beta chains from one specimen sequenced in a study of T cell repertoires in aging, cancer and after chemotherapy. TRB rearrangements spanning V, D and J were amplified using mixed TRB-A/B primers. A single record per CDR3 protein comes from TCRdb applying MiXCR to the multiplex PCR reads. This table holds nearly 11,000 distinct CDR3 sequences, roughly 30% found once. TCR beta rearrangements were amplified from peripheral blood genomic DNA. The sequencing sample was made of blood. Receptors originate from a human donor in good health.

This sequence joins TRBV6-1 and TRBJ2-1, with D tentatively TRBD1 or TRBD2 (5 bases each). CDR1 is MNHNS and CDR2 is SASEGT in the germline V gene. V gave up 3 bases and J gave up 3 bases, with 15 bases separating them. This CDR3 region has 16 residues. The CDR3 spells CASSETPGRNYNEQFF. CDR3 bases: TGTGCCAGCAGTGAGACCCCGGGACGTAACTACAATGAGCAGTTCTTC.

The chain has TRBV7-3 and TRBJ2-6; D unclear. The germline V gene encodes CDR1 SGHTA and CDR2 FQGTGA. The V and J ends lost 6 bases and 2 bases respectively, with 11 bases between them. This CDR3 has 15 amino acids. CDR3 bases: TGTGCCAGCAGTGAAGGTGGTCCTGGGGCCAACGTCCTGACTTTC. The encoded protein is CASSEGGPGANVLTF.

The chain joins TRBV7-9 to TRBJ1-4, with 8 bases that match TRBD1. Per germline, CDR1 SEHNR and CDR2 FQNEAQ (reference sequence). Trimming at V came to 4 bases and at J to 3 bases, leaving 10 bases not matched to a gene. There are 17 residues in the CDR3. For the CDR3, the DNA is TGTGCCAGCAGCTCCGGAGACAGGGGAAAGTCTAATGAAAAACTGTTTTTT. Its translation: CASSSGDRGKSNEKLFF.

This clonotype was seen a handful of times. The rearrangement joins TRBV15 to TRBJ2-7, with TRBD2 identical over 10 bases. The CDR3 covers 15 residues. Germline CDR1 LNHNV, CDR2 YYDKDF (reference sequence). With 0 bases clipped from V and 4 bases from J, the junction kept 3 bases outside the gene matches. CDR3 loop: CATSRERAGGYEQYF. CDR3 DNA: TGTGCCACCAGCAGAGAGCGAGCGGGAGGGTACGAGCAGTACTTC.

In DNA, the CDR3 is TGTGCCAGCAGCTTAGGCCCAGGACAGCAGTACTTC. Amino acid sequence: CASSLGPGQQYF. The V call is TRBV7-6, the J call TRBJ2-7; D gene unclear. The germline V gene encodes CDR1 SGHVS and CDR2 FNYEAQ. The CDR3 consists of 12 residues. Trimming removed 1 base from V and 8 bases from J, with 9 bases in between.

This clonotype occurred a few times. V usage is TRBV6-5 and J usage is TRBJ1-1; maybe TRBD1 (6 bases). Trimming left V 6 bases short and J 1 base short, with 12 bases between. Germline CDR1 reads MNHEY; CDR2 reads SVGAGI. CDR3 length: 14 residues. The CDR3 DNA sequence: TGTGCCAGCAGGCCCAGGGGTCCGAACACTGAAGCTTTCTTT. Its translation: CASRPRGPNTEAFF.

J is TRBJ2-7 and V is TRBV5-8, with a tentative D call TRBD2 (6 bases). V lost 4 bases to trimming and J lost 8 bases, with 10 bases between them. In germline, CDR1 is SGHTS, CDR2 YDEGEE. This CDR3 spans 11 amino acids. The CDR3 region is CASSPLAKQYF. As DNA, the CDR3 is TGTGCCAGCAGCCCACTAGCCAAGCAGTACTTC. The whole variable domain, remainder taken from reference TRBV5-8 and TRBJ2-7, is EAGVTQSPTHLIKTRGQQATLRCSPISGHTSVYWYQQALGLGLQFLLWYDEGEERNRGNFPPRFSGRQFPNYSSELNVNALELEDSALYLCASSPLAKQYFGPGTRLTVT.

With regard to this clonotype: It is unclear where the CDR3 begins or ends on the DNA, so no DNA is shown, and the CDR3 is as TCRdb lists it. The genes are TRBV7-9 and TRBJ1-1; TRBD1, the D gene given by the table, was not confirmed from the DNA. Germline CDR1 is SEHNR and CDR2 is FQNEAQ (reference sequence). The CDR3 numbers 15 amino acids, ends counted. Here the CDR3 reads CASSRFGPGNTEAFF.

Details on this clonotype: At one end the junction does not follow the germline gene, possibly because of a read error. The chain is built from TRBV4-3 and TRBJ2-5; 7 bases match TRBD1. Germline V gene data show CDR1 as LGHNA and CDR2 as YSLEER. The CDR3 spans 12 residues. The CDR3 DNA reads as TGTGCCAGCAGCCAAGGGGGCGAGACCCAGTACTTC. Amino acids: CASSQGGETQYF.

J is TRBJ1-2 and V is TRBV2; D unclear. The CDR3 consists of 11 residues. Germline values: CDR1 SNHLY, CDR2 FYNNEI. Trimming removed 10 bases at V and 8 bases at J, with 14 bases between. The CDR3 loop reads CATRVTGGYTF. The DNA of the CDR3 is TGTGCCACCCGTGTAACGGGGGGCTACACCTTC.

This clonotype was counted between two and nine times. This sequence joins TRBV28 and TRBJ2-6; no definite D call. CDR1 MDHEN and CDR2 SYDVKM come from the germline V gene. The V end was cut by 7 bases, the J end by 0 bases, with 1 base between. The CDR3 has 12 residues. In nucleotides, the CDR3 is TGTGCCAGCAACTCTGGGGCCAACGTCCTGACTTTC. Its translation is CASNSGANVLTF.

This clonotype was observed a few times. The V and J genes are TRBV6-2 or TRBV6-3 and TRBJ2-2; TRBD1 is a possible D gene (6 bases). This CDR3 comprises 19 residues. V shed 8 bases and J shed 1 base, with 26 bases lying between them. Per germline, CDR1 MNHEY and CDR2 SVGEGT. This CDR3 is CASGLRWTDVLVNTGELFF. CDR3 coding DNA: TGTGCCAGCGGACTCCGATGGACAGACGTCCTGGTGAACACCGGGGAGCTGTTTTTT.

This clonotype was counted a few times. V usage is TRBV27 and J usage is TRBJ1-6, with D possibly matching TRBD1 (6 bases). The CDR3 runs 16 residues. Trimming took 7 bases from V and 4 from J, leaving 17 bases between them. Germline assignment: CDR1 MNHEY and CDR2 SMNVEV (reference sequence). This chain's CDR3 is CASTTAGVGYNSPLHF. Here the CDR3 DNA reads TGTGCCAGCACCACAGCAGGGGTCGGATATAATTCACCCCTCCACTTT.

This clonotype was counted a few times. V and J are TRBV7-2 and TRBJ1-1; the D is unclear. V was shortened by 1 base and J by 2 bases, with 8 bases between the two germline ends. The CDR3 has 14 amino acids. Germline assignment: CDR1 SGHTA and CDR2 FQGNSA. The CDR3 spells CASSLGTENTEAFF. The CDR3 nucleotides are TGTGCCAGCAGCTTAGGTACCGAAAACACTGAAGCTTTCTTT.

This clonotype has more than one count but fewer than ten. The rearrangement uses TRBV6-1 and TRBJ1-4; D is undetermined. Per germline, CDR1 MNHNS and CDR2 SASEGT. This CDR3 has 13 residues. Deletions cut 6 bases from V and 3 bases from J, with 8 bases between. The CDR3 here is CASRRAANEKLFF. CDR3 nucleotide sequence: TGTGCCAGCAGGAGGGCAGCTAATGAAAAACTGTTTTTT.

This rearrangement joins TRBV12-3 or TRBV12-4 to TRBJ2-4, with 8 bases that match TRBD2. J lost 7 bases, V lost 5 bases, and 7 bases had no gene match. The CDR3 consists of 14 residues. In nucleotides, the CDR3 is TGTGCCAGCAGTCGGGACGGGGGGGGGAACATTCAGTACTTC. Translation gives CASSRDGGGNIQYF.

This clonotype turned up a few times. The V gene is TRBV7-9, the J gene TRBJ2-3; unclear D gene. The CDR3 length is 13 residues. Trimming removed 0 bases from V and 4 bases from J, with 5 bases in between. Germline V lookup: CDR1 SEHNR, CDR2 FQNEAQ (reference sequence). The CDR3 protein is CASSLAGADTQYF. The CDR3 nucleotides are TGTGCCAGCAGCTTAGCGGGCGCAGATACGCAGTATTTT.

To note about this clonotype: A junction end diverges from the germline sequence, so it may reflect a read error. The chain uses TRBV12-3 or TRBV12-4 and TRBJ2-7; tentatively, D is TRBD1 (6 bases). This CDR3 is 15 amino acids long. The CDR3 spells CASSLAGASSYEQHF. The CDR3 DNA follows: TGTGCCAGCAGTTTAGCGGGGGCTTCCTCCTACGAGCAGCACTTC.

This clonotype was seen once. The genes are TRBV20-1 and TRBJ2-7; 14 positions match TRBD2. Germline loops: CDR1 DFQATT, CDR2 SNEGSKA (reference sequence). The junction had 9 bases not matched to a gene; V was cut back by 1 base and J by 4 bases. The CDR3 consists of 17 residues. CDR3 region: CSARVGGLAGGVYEQYF. CDR3 sequence (DNA): TGCAGTGCTAGAGTGGGAGGACTAGCGGGAGGAGTATACGAGCAGTACTTC.

By its share, this clonotype is medium-sized. The V gene is TRBV20-1, the J gene TRBJ2-7; TRBD2 might be the D (6 bases). The CDR3 runs 15 residues. Germline V gene lookup returns CDR1 DFQATT and CDR2 SNEGSKA (reference sequence). V lost 0 bases and J 0 bases, leaving 12 bases between the germline ends. CDR3 protein: CSARDGRGISYEQYF. CDR3 DNA: TGCAGTGCTAGAGATGGGCGGGGAATCTCCTACGAGCAGTACTTC.

This clonotype turned up a few times. The chain combines TRBV24-1 with TRBJ2-1, with 7 bases matching TRBD2. This CDR3 has 18 residues. V gave up 4 bases and J gave up 1 base; unmatched junction bases: 12. In germline, CDR1 is KGHDR, CDR2 SFDVKD. CDR3 sequence: CATSDPSPPGGSYNEQFF. The CDR3 DNA sequence: TGTGCCACCAGTGACCCCTCTCCGCCCGGGGGGTCCTACAATGAGCAGTTCTTC.

The chain combines TRBV27 with TRBJ2-7; D not certain. V gave up 5 bases and J gave up 0 bases, with 8 bases separating them. The CDR3 length is 13 residues. CDR1 and CDR2 (germline): MNHEY, SMNVEV (reference sequence). The CDR3: CASSHGFSYEQYF. Here the CDR3 DNA reads TGTGCCAGCAGTCACGGGTTCTCCTACGAGCAGTACTTC.

This clonotype was counted only a few times. The chain joins TRBV7-9 to TRBJ1-4, with no clear D. The CDR3 runs to 13 residues. Germline CDR1 SEHNR, CDR2 FQNEAQ (reference sequence). V lost 5 bases, J lost 5 bases, and 9 bases lay in between. The CDR3 DNA follows: TGTGCCAGCAGCCTGGAGCCAAATGAAAAACTGTTTTTT. Translating gives CASSLEPNEKLFF.

This clonotype has only a few counts. The chain recombines TRBV7-2 with TRBJ2-5, with 10 bases matching TRBD1. Unmatched junction bases numbered 5, after V lost 5 bases and J lost 5 bases. This CDR3 is 14 amino acids long. The germline V gene has CDR1 SGHTA and CDR2 FQGNSA. The CDR3 DNA reads TGTGCCAGCAGCCGGGACAGGGGCCCGGAGACCCAGTACTTC. It translates to CASSRDRGPETQYF.

The V call is TRBV7-9, the J call TRBJ2-3; no clear D. The V end was cut by 3 bases, the J end by 1 base, with 5 bases between. Germline V gene sequence: CDR1 SEHNR, CDR2 FQNEAQ (reference sequence). There are 13 residues in the CDR3. CDR3 coding DNA: TGTGCCAGCAGCTTTGGGGGCACAGATACGCAGTATTTT. The encoded protein is CASSFGGTDTQYF.

The table lists this clonotype with a few counts. The rearrangement links TRBV6-6 to TRBJ1-4; D is ambiguous. The V and J ends lost 2 bases and 4 bases respectively, with 8 bases between them. The CDR3 consists of 14 residues. From germline, CDR1 is MNHNY and CDR2 SVGAGI (reference sequence). Here the CDR3 reads CASSYTSLNEKLFF. CDR3 DNA sequence: TGTGCCAGCAGTTACACAAGTCTTAATGAAAAACTGTTTTTT.

The chain carries TRBV27 and TRBJ2-1, with a possible D match to TRBD2 (5 bases). The CDR3 is 14 amino acids. V was clipped by 7 bases and J by 4 bases, with 14 bases between them. The V gene's germline CDR1 is MNHEY and CDR2 SMNVEV (reference sequence). CDR3 bases: TGTGCCAGCACCCCTCTCGGGATTTACAATGAGCAGTTCTTC. Protein sequence: CASTPLGIYNEQFF.

By frequency in the sample, this clonotype is medium-sized. At one boundary the junction diverges from the germline segment, which might be a read error. This chain connects TRBV19 to TRBJ1-1, with no clear D. The germline gives CDR1 LNHDA, CDR2 SQIVND (reference sequence). The CDR3 length is 13 residues. CDR3 DNA: TGTGCCACCAGCGCTGGGAGGAACGCTGAAGCTTTCTTT. It translates to CATSAGRNAEAFF.

This clonotype came up a few times. V is TRBV6-2 or TRBV6-3 and J is TRBJ2-7; possibly TRBD1 for D (6 bases). The germline V gene has CDR1 MNHEY and CDR2 SVGEGT. This CDR3 is 13 amino acids long. V lost 7 bases and J lost 0, with 10 bases in between. CDR3 loop: CASKRTDSYEQYF. In DNA form, the CDR3 reads TGTGCCAGCAAGAGGACAGACTCCTACGAGCAGTACTTC.

This clonotype was counted only a few times. CDR3 loop: CAARLRAYTDTQYF. The CDR3, as DNA: TGTGCCGCAAGACTCCGGGCCTACACAGATACGCAGTATTTT. The rearrangement joins TRBV6-5 to TRBJ2-3; D gene unclear. Trimming stripped 11 bases from V and 2 bases from J, with 17 bases between. From germline, CDR1 is MNHEY and CDR2 SVGAGI. The length of the CDR3 is 14 residues.

V gene TRBV4-2 combines with J gene TRBJ2-7, with 8 bases identical to TRBD1. CDR3 length: 15 residues. The V and J ends lost 1 base and 5 bases, in that order; junction bases with no gene match: 7. CDR1 is LGHNA, CDR2 YNFKEQ, per germline. In DNA form, the CDR3 reads TGTGCCAGCAGCCAAGTGGGAACAGGGGGGCACGAGCAGTACTTC. Its protein product is CASSQVGTGGHEQYF.

This clonotype was found a few times. The chain combines TRBV19 with TRBJ2-7, with 11 bases aligning to TRBD1. This CDR3 has 15 residues. Per germline, CDR1 LNHDA and CDR2 SQIVND (reference sequence). After removal of 4 bases from V and 1 base from J, the junction contained 3 bases not matched to a gene. The CDR3 DNA reads as TGTGCCAGTAGTACTGGACAGGGGGCATCCTACGAGCAGTACTTC. This codes for CASSTGQGASYEQYF.